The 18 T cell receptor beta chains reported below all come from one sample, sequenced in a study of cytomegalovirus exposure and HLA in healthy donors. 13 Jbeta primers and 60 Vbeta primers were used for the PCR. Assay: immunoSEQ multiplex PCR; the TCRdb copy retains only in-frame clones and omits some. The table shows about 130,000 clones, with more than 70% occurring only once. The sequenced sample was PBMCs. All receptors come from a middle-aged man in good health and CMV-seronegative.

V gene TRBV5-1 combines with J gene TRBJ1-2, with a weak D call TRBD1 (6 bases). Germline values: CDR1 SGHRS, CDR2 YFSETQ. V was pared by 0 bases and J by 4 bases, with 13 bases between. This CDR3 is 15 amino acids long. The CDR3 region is CASSLEGVASYGYTF. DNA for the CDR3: TGCGCCAGCAGCTTGGAGGGGGTGGCAAGCTATGGCTACACCTTC. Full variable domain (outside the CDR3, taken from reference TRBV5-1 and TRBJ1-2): KAGVTQTPRYLIKTRGQQVTLSCSPISGHRSVSWYQQTPGQGLQFLFEYFSETQRNKGNFPGRFSGRQFSNSRSEMNVSTLELGDSALYLCASSLEGVASYGYTFGSGTRLTVV.

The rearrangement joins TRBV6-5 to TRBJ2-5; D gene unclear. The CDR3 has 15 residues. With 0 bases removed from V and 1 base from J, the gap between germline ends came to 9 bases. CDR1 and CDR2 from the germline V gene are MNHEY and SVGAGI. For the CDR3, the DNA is TGTGCCAGCAGTTACTCGGCGGCAAGCCAAGAGACCCAGTACTTC. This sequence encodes CASSYSAASQETQYF.

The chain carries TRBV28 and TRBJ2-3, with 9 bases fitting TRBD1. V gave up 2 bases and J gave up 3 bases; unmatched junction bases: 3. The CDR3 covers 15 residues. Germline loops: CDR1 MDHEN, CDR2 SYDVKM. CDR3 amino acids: CASSLGQGRTDTQYF. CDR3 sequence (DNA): TGTGCCAGCAGTTTAGGACAGGGGAGGACAGATACGCAGTATTTT.

The CDR3 loop is CAITLDRGLPQPQHF. The CDR3 DNA sequence: TGTGCCATCACCCTGGACAGGGGGCTCCCTCAGCCCCAGCATTTT. The J gene is TRBJ1-5, the V gene TRBV10-3; 11 bases fit TRBD1. The ends lost 7 bases at V and 6 bases at J; junction bases unmatched: 8. This CDR3 region has 15 residues. Germline lookup yields CDR1 ENHRY and CDR2 SYGVKD.

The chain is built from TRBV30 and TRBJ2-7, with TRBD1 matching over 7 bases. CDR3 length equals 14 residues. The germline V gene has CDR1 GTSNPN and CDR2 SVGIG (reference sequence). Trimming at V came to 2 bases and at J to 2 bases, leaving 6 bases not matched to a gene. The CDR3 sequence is CAWSLTGDPYEQYF. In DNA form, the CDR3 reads TGTGCCTGGAGTCTAACAGGGGACCCCTACGAGCAGTACTTC.

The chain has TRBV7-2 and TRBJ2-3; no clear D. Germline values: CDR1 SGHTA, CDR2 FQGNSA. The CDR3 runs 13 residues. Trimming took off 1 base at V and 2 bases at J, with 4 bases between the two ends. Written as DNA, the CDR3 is TGTGCCAGCAGCTTAGTCCACACAGATACGCAGTATTTT. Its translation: CASSLVHTDTQYF.

As DNA, the CDR3 is TGTGCCAGCAGCTTGCCTAGCGGGAGTTACGAGCAGTACTTC. It yields the protein CASSLPSGSYEQYF. The chain uses TRBV5-4 and TRBJ2-7; 10 nucleotides align to TRBD2. CDR3 length: 14 residues. The trim removed 1 base at V and 4 bases at J, leaving 2 bases unmatched. Looked up from germline, CDR1 is SGHNT and CDR2 is YYREEE (reference sequence).

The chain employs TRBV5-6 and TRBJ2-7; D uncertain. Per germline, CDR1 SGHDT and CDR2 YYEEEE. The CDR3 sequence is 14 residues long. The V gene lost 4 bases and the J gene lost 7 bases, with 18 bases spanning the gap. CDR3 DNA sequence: TGTGCCAGCAGCATATTCGGTCCATCCCTGGAGCAGTACTTC. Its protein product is CASSIFGPSLEQYF. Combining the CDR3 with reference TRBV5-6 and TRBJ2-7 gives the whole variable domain DAGVTQSPTHLIKTRGQQVTLRCSPKSGHDTVSWYQQALGQGPQFIFQYYEEEERQRGNFPDRFSGHQFPNYSSELNVNALLLGDSALYLCASSIFGPSLEQYFGPGTRLTVT.

In nucleotides, the CDR3 is TGTGCCAGCAGATCCGGGACAGGGGTTGGCGAGACCCAGTACTTC. Translating it yields CASRSGTGVGETQYF. The chain couples TRBV7-9 to TRBJ2-5, with 10 bases fitting TRBD1. V shed 6 bases and J 5 bases; nucleotides not matched to a gene: 9. Germline values: CDR1 SEHNR, CDR2 FQNEAQ (reference sequence). The CDR3 has 15 residues.

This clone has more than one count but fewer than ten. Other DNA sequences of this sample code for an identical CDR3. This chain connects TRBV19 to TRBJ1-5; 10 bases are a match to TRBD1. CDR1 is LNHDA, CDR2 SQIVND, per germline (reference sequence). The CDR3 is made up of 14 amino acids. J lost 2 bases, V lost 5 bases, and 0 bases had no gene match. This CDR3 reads CASSGTGGNQPQHF. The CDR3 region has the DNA TGTGCCAGTAGTGGGACAGGGGGCAATCAGCCCCAGCATTTT.

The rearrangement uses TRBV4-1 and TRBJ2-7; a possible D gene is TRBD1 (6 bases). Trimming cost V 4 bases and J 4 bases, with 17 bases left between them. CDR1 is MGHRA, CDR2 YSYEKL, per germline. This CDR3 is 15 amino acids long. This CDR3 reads CASSPPGRGQYEQYF. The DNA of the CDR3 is TGCGCCAGCAGCCCCCCAGGCAGGGGTCAATACGAGCAGTACTTC.

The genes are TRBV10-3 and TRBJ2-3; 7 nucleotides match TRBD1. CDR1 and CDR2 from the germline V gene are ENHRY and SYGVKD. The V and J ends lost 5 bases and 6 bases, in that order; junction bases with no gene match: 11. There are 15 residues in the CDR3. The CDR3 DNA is TGTGCCATCAGTAACCGTGACAGGGTTGGGGATACGCAGTATTTT. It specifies CAISNRDRVGDTQYF.

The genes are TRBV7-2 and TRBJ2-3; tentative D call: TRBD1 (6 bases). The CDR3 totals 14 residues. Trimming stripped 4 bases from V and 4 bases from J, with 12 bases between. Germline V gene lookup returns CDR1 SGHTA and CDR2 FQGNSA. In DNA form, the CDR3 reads TGTGCCAGCAGCTCCCGACAGGCATCAGATACGCAGTATTTT. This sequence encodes CASSSRQASDTQYF.

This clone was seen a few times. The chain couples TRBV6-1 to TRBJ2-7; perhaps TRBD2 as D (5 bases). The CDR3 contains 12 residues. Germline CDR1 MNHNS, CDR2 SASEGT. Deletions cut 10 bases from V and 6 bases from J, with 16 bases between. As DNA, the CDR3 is TGTGCCACCCTCGGGGATTTGGTCGAGCAGTACTTC. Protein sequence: CATLGDLVEQYF.

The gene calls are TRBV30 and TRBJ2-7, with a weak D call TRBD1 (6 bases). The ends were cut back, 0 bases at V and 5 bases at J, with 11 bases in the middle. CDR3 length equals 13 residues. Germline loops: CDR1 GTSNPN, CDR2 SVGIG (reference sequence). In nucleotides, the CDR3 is TGTGCCTGGAGTGTTGACAGGACCCACGAGCAGTACTTC. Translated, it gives CAWSVDRTHEQYF.

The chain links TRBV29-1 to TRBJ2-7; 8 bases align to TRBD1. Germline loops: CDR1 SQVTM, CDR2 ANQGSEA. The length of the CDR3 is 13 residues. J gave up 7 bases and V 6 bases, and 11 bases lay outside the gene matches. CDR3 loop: CSVTGTGGIEQYF. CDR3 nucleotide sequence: TGCAGCGTGACCGGGACAGGAGGGATTGAGCAGTACTTC.

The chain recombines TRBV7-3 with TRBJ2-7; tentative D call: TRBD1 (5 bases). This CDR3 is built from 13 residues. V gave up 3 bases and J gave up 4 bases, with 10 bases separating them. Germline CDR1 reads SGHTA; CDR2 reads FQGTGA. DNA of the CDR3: TGTGCCAGCAGCTTGACAGCACAATACGAGCAGTACTTC. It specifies CASSLTAQYEQYF. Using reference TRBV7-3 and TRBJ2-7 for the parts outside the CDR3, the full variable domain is GAGVSQTPSNKVTEKGKYVELRCDPISGHTALYWYRQSLGQGPEFLIYFQGTGAADDSGLPNDRFFAVRPEGSVSTLKIQRTERGDSAVYLCASSLTAQYEQYFGPGTRLTVT.

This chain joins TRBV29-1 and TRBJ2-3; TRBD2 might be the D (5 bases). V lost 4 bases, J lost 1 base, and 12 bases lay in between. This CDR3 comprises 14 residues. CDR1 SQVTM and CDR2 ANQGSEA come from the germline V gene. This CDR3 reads CSVAVWRGTDTQYF. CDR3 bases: TGCAGCGTTGCAGTTTGGCGGGGCACAGATACGCAGTATTTT.